This entry features one T cell receptor (beta chain) sequence. The count of this clone is one. Which antigen it targets is not known. One base away there is no much larger clone; base qualities are not given. TCRbeta CDR3 regions were amplified from genomic DNA by means of the immunoSEQ Assay, a bias-controlled multiplex PCR. On the study's bioinformatics: Within the assay, amplification of reference gene primers was used to estimate how many nucleated cells each sample contained. To quantify the absolute abundance of each unique TCRbeta CDR3 rearrangement, sequence reads were collapsed and filtered. Productive Simpson clonality was computed per sample as the square root of Simpson's diversity index over productive rearrangements. As stored in TCRdb, this immuneACCESS dataset retains in-frame rearrangements with V and J assigned. A fraction of the clones does not appear; measured against another copy, unresolved V genes explain less than half of the discrepancy, and the remainder lacks a known reason. From that table come the V and J calls and clone size; the DNA was used to work out D and trimming. Counted in this sample were about 200,000 clones; approximately 86% of them appeared once. Roughly 10% of the sample comes from the top ten.

V has 5 bases trimmed and J has 5 bases trimmed; junction bases matching no gene number 8. Measured from the cysteine to the phenylalanine, the CDR3 is 15 residues long. Only CDR3 DNA remains: 45 bases, in frame from the first base. The germline V gene supplies CDR1 MDHEN and CDR2 SYDVKM. The record originates from a study of blood T cell repertoires in COVID-19 (dated by TCRdb to between 2020 and 2021). About the full investigation: Samples from collaborators originated in the United States, Italy and Spain and spanned both the acute and convalescent phases of COVID-19. A de-identified subject ID, COVID-19 status, age in years and sex were almost always included in the sample metadata. The samples were drawn from two sources: the first 160 participants of the ongoing ImmuneRACE study, and some 1,300 subjects contributed by 6 global collaborators. The repertoires were made available in a free public database intended to serve as a resource for research on the immune response to SARS-CoV-2. The dataset comprised deeply sampled blood TCRbeta repertoires from subjects exposed to, actively infected with, or recovered from COVID-19. HLA class I and class II types, where available, came from metadata supplied by the sample provider rather than from assay-based typing. The prospective study material was composed of cDNA or gDNA derived from T cells, B-cell-depleted T cells, or PBMCs.

In Seattle, one collaborating source enrolled patients while the infection was active and tracked those patients longitudinally over the course of disease. Each collaborating institution followed its own protocols to collect whole blood in K2EDTA tubes. For TCRbeta analysis, collaborators shipped samples in one of three forms: frozen whole blood, isolated PBMCs, or DNA extracted from either of those sample types. Findings and caveats that apply to the study as a whole: Clinical and demographic metadata were provided uncurated, with the amount varying by source and participant.

In this chain, TRBV28 is recombined with TRBJ1-5; TRBD1 fits 8 bases in the junction. This receptor was obtained from a woman aged 50 to 60 with COVID-19, enrolled during active disease. Sequenced input: peripheral blood. The base sequence is TGTGCCAGCAGTCCGACAGGGGAGGGTCATCAGCCCCAGCATTTT. Its protein is CASSPTGEGHQPQHF. Full variable domain (CDR3 extended with the reference TRBV28 and TRBJ1-5 proteins): DVKVTQSSRYLVKRTGEKVFLECVQDMDHENMFWYRQDPGLGLRLIYFSYDVKMKEKGDIPEGYSVSREKKERFSLILESASTNQTSMYLCASSPTGEGHQPQHFGDGTRLSIL.